This entry lists 24 T cell receptor beta chains sequenced from one sample in a study of CD8+ T cells in alopecia areata (dated by TCRdb to 2016 to 2019). The sample's treatment or condition label is to be understood as: oral pan-JAK inhibitor, 5-10 mg twice daily. Library creation used the immunoSEQ multiplex PCR assay. To provide template for TCR sequencing, every sample had RNA extracted and reverse transcribed into cDNA. TCRdb's version of the immuneACCESS table is confined to in-frame rearrangements and falls short of the full clone set. An unresolved V gene accounts for under half of the shortfall where checked; the remainder is of unknown origin. In all, the sample holds about 210,000 clones, and roughly three fifths of those were seen once. In total, the top ten clones hold more than 1% of the sample. The material sequenced was CD4+ T cells sorted from blood, taken at week 44, from a patient treated with tofacitinib. The receptors originated from a human donor with alopecia areata.

V is TRBV2 and J is TRBJ2-7; tentatively, D is TRBD2 (7 bases). V lost 4 bases and J lost 2, with 12 bases in between. Germline V gene sequence: CDR1 SNHLY, CDR2 FYNNEI. The CDR3 consists of 14 residues. In nucleotides, the CDR3 is TGTGCCAGCAGTGTTGGGAGGGGGACCTACGAGCAGTACTTC. This codes for CASSVGRGTYEQYF.

As to this clone: Mismatch with germline at one junction end may stem from a read error. V gene TRBV2 combines with J gene TRBJ1-2; 9 nucleotides agree with TRBD1. Germline-derived CDR1 and CDR2 are SNHLY and FYNNEI. The CDR3 spans 16 residues. The chain's CDR3 is CASSISARTGAYDYTF. CDR3 sequence (DNA): TGTGCCAGCAGTATAAGTGCTCGGACAGGGGCCTATGACTACACCTTC.

CDR3 sequence reads: CAWRPLRQGNEQYF. The CDR3 DNA reads TGTGCCTGGAGGCCGCTGCGACAGGGGAACGAGCAGTACTTC. The gene calls are TRBV30 and TRBJ2-7; 8 bases fit TRBD1. Trimming removed 3 bases from V and 5 bases from J; junction bases left unmatched: 9. CDR1 is GTSNPN and CDR2 is SVGIG in the germline V gene (reference sequence). The CDR3 spans 14 residues.

Remarks on this clone: Different DNA sequences within this sample yield the same CDR3. The rearrangement links TRBV2 to TRBJ1-1; no definite D call. This CDR3 has 12 amino acids. V gave up 4 bases and J gave up 2 bases, with 5 bases separating them. CDR1 and CDR2 from the germline V gene are SNHLY and FYNNEI. Written as DNA, the CDR3 is TGTGCCAGCAGTGTCCTAAACACTGAAGCTTTCTTT. Protein sequence: CASSVLNTEAFF. Full variable domain (outside the CDR3, taken from reference TRBV2 and TRBJ1-1): EPEVTQTPSHQVTQMGQEVILRCVPISNHLYFYWYRQILGQKVEFLVSFYNNEISEKSEIFDDQFSVERPDGSNFTLKIRSTKLEDSAMYFCASSVLNTEAFFGQGTRLTVV.

The chain couples TRBV27 to TRBJ1-2; perhaps TRBD1 as D (5 bases). Trimming left V 3 bases short and J 9 bases short, with 17 bases between. Germline V gene sequence: CDR1 MNHEY, CDR2 SMNVEV (reference sequence). The CDR3 is 14 residues long. The DNA for the CDR3 is TGTGCCAGCAGTTTTTATCAGGGATCCGGGAGCTACACCTTC. Translation gives CASSFYQGSGSYTF.

V is TRBV7-2 and J is TRBJ2-1, with 12 nucleotides matching TRBD2. The CDR3 has 17 amino acids. The germline CDR1 and CDR2 sequences are SGHTA and FQGNSA. The trim removed 1 base at V and 4 bases at J, leaving 5 bases unmatched. The CDR3 DNA sequence: TGTGCCAGCAGCTTAGTTCCTAGCGGGGGGGCTTACAATGAGCAGTTCTTC. Its translation is CASSLVPSGGAYNEQFF.

V and J are TRBV29-1 and TRBJ2-1, with 15 bases matching TRBD2. Germline CDR1 reads SQVTM; CDR2 reads ANQGSEA. The CDR3 runs 14 residues. V lost 6 bases to trimming and J lost 12 bases; unmatched junction nucleotides: 9. In DNA, the CDR3 is TGCAGCGTCCTCCGGACTAGCGGGGGGGCCGTGCAGTTCTTC. It translates to CSVLRTSGGAVQFF.

This rearrangement joins TRBV7-2 to TRBJ1-5, with D perhaps TRBD1 (5 bases). Germline assignment: CDR1 SGHTA and CDR2 FQGNSA. This CDR3 spans 16 amino acids. V was pared by 2 bases and J by 1 base, with 12 bases between. CDR3 in DNA: TGTGCCAGCAGCTTACGGGTTGCAGGGAGCAATCAGCCCCAGCATTTT. Translation gives CASSLRVAGSNQPQHF. Combining the CDR3 with reference TRBV7-2 and TRBJ1-5 gives the whole variable domain GAGVSQSPSNKVTEKGKDVELRCDPISGHTALYWYRQSLGQGLEFLIYFQGNSAPDKSGLPSDRFSAERTGGSVSTLTIQRTQQEDSAVYLCASSLRVAGSNQPQHFGDGTRLSIL.

This clone has just a few counts. The chain has TRBV10-3 and TRBJ2-7; D call uncertain. Trimming removed 5 bases from V and 5 bases from J, with 13 bases in between. The CDR3 totals 13 residues. Per germline, CDR1 ENHRY and CDR2 SYGVKD. CDR3 DNA: TGTGCCATCAGTCCGCTAACTCGGGACGAGCAGTACTTC. Translation gives CAISPLTRDEQYF.

This clone occurred once. The chain recombines TRBV4-3 with TRBJ2-4; D call uncertain. Germline V gene data show CDR1 as LGHNA and CDR2 as YSLEER. The germline V and J ends were trimmed by 0 bases and 6 bases, with 6 bases remaining between them. The length of the CDR3 is 13 residues. The CDR3 DNA reads TGCGCCAGCAGCCAAGAAGGGCGAAACATTCAGTACTTC. This translates into CASSQEGRNIQYF.

This chain uses TRBV11-2 with TRBJ2-1, with D maybe TRBD2 (5 bases). V lost 2 bases to trimming and J lost 6 bases, with 14 bases between them. The CDR3 is 15 amino acids. The germline gives CDR1 SGHAT, CDR2 FQNNGV. The DNA of the CDR3 is TGTGCCAGCAGCTTATGGCTAGCACCCATCAATGAGCAGTTCTTC. It translates to CASSLWLAPINEQFF.

This chain links TRBV7-8 with TRBJ2-1, with a possible D match to TRBD2 (5 bases). The CDR3 spans 15 residues. The germline gives CDR1 SGHVS, CDR2 FQNEAQ. Trimming removed 2 bases at V and 5 bases at J, with 13 bases between. Here the CDR3 DNA reads TGTGCCAGCAGCTTAACTAGGATCACCCACAATGAGCAGTTCTTC. This codes for CASSLTRITHNEQFF. Variable domain in full (rest from reference TRBV7-8 and TRBJ2-1): GAGVSQSPRYKVAKRGQDVALRCDPISGHVSLFWYQQALGQGPEFLTYFQNEAQLDKSGLPSDRFFAERPEGSVSTLKIQRTQQEDSAVYLCASSLTRITHNEQFFGPGTRLTVL.

J is TRBJ1-2 and V is TRBV30, with 11 positions matching TRBD1. Trimming removed 3 bases from V and 8 bases from J; junction bases left unmatched: 2. This CDR3 comprises 12 residues. The germline CDR1 and CDR2 sequences are GTSNPN and SVGIG (reference sequence). The CDR3 reads CAWRRDRGGYTF. CDR3 DNA: TGTGCCTGGAGGCGGGACAGGGGGGGCTACACCTTC.

The rearrangement joins TRBV7-2 to TRBJ2-7; D is unclear. The V end was cut by 1 base, the J end by 7 bases, with 8 bases between. From germline, CDR1 is SGHTA and CDR2 FQGNSA. The CDR3 has 12 amino acids. The CDR3 nucleotides read TGTGCCAGCAGCTTAGGCCTCGCTGAGCAGTACTTC. Amino acid sequence: CASSLGLAEQYF.

V and J are TRBV19 and TRBJ2-2, with D maybe TRBD1 (5 bases). Trimming pared 2 bases from V and 6 bases from J, leaving 10 bases between. In germline, CDR1 is LNHDA, CDR2 SQIVND (reference sequence). The CDR3 runs 14 residues. In nucleotides, the CDR3 is TGTGCCAGTAGTATACGGCAGGGCTCCGGGGAGCTGTTTTTT. Its protein product is CASSIRQGSGELFF.

This chain connects TRBV29-1 to TRBJ2-7; D gene ambiguous. Germline V gene lookup returns CDR1 SQVTM and CDR2 ANQGSEA. The ends were cut back, 4 bases at V and 0 bases at J, with 16 bases in the middle. This CDR3 has 15 residues. The CDR3 protein is CSVGYVSTISYEQYF. The CDR3 nucleotides are TGCAGCGTTGGGTACGTGTCAACCATCTCCTACGAGCAGTACTTC.

V and J are TRBV2 and TRBJ2-3; D gene ambiguous. CDR1 is SNHLY, CDR2 FYNNEI, per germline. CDR3 length: 11 residues. The V and J ends lost 10 bases and 2 bases respectively, with 7 bases between them. The CDR3 coding sequence is TGTGCCATAGCCACCACAGATACGCAGTATTTT. Protein sequence: CAIATTDTQYF.

This clone was recorded a few times. The chain links TRBV30 to TRBJ1-5, with no clear D. Trimming removed 0 bases at V and 2 bases at J, with 5 bases between. Germline V gene lookup returns CDR1 GTSNPN and CDR2 SVGIG (reference sequence). The CDR3 loop spans 13 amino acids. CDR3 DNA sequence: TGTGCCTGGAGTGTACACGGCAATCAGCCCCAGCATTTT. This encodes CAWSVHGNQPQHF. Based on the CDR3 plus reference TRBV30 and TRBJ1-5, the full variable domain is SQTIHQWPATLVQPVGSPLSLECTVEGTSNPNLYWYRQAAGRGLQLLFYSVGIGQISSEVPQNLSASRPQDRQFILSSKKLLLSDSGFYLCAWSVHGNQPQHFGDGTRLSIL.

The CDR3 bases are TGTGCCAGCAGCTTAGACATCAGCTATGGCTACACCTTC. This codes for CASSLDISYGYTF. The V gene is TRBV7-2, the J gene TRBJ1-2; D gene ambiguous. The CDR3 loop spans 13 amino acids. CDR1 is SGHTA and CDR2 is FQGNSA in the germline V gene. V lost 1 base, J lost 4 bases, and 7 bases lay in between.

This clone was picked up a small number of times. The J gene is TRBJ2-2, the V gene TRBV5-6; maybe TRBD1 (6 bases). Looked up from germline, CDR1 is SGHDT and CDR2 is YYEEEE. This CDR3 has 16 residues. The V and J ends lost 1 base and 2 bases respectively, with 12 bases between them. The CDR3 loop reads CASSLMGAGNTGELFF. The CDR3, as DNA: TGTGCCAGCAGCTTGATGGGGGCTGGTAACACCGGGGAGCTGTTTTTT.

V is TRBV25-1 and J is TRBJ1-2, with 7 bases that match TRBD1. The CDR3 contains 15 residues. V shed 2 bases, J shed 8 bases, and the junction held 11 bases outside the gene matches. Germline CDR1 and CDR2: MGHDK and SYGVNS. In DNA form, the CDR3 reads TGTGCCAGCAGTGAAAGTAACAGGGGAGGGAAAGGCTACACCTTC. Protein product: CASSESNRGGKGYTF.

This clone showed up just a few times. The V gene is TRBV29-1, the J gene TRBJ2-2, with TRBD2 as a possible D gene (6 bases). V gave up 3 bases and J gave up 4 bases, with 9 bases separating them. The CDR3 has 13 amino acids. Germline V gene data show CDR1 as SQVTM and CDR2 as ANQGSEA. In nucleotides, the CDR3 is TGCAGCGTTGACGGGGGAGCCACCGGGGAGCTGTTTTTT. Translation gives CSVDGGATGELFF.

The gene calls are TRBV29-1 and TRBJ1-1, with D perhaps TRBD1 (5 bases). CDR1 is SQVTM, CDR2 ANQGSEA, per germline. The CDR3 runs 13 residues. V shed 7 bases and J shed 0 bases, with 12 bases lying between them. The CDR3 loop is CSGLTAMNTEAFF. The CDR3 DNA sequence: TGCAGCGGATTGACAGCCATGAACACTGAAGCTTTCTTT.

CDR3: CASSPGSVSPLHF. Written as DNA, the CDR3 is TGTGCCAGCAGCCCCGGGTCTGTTTCACCCCTCCACTTT. This chain connects TRBV11-2 to TRBJ1-6; no firm D call. The CDR3 runs to 13 residues. V lost 5 bases and J lost 9, with 11 bases in between. Germline values: CDR1 SGHAT, CDR2 FQNNGV.